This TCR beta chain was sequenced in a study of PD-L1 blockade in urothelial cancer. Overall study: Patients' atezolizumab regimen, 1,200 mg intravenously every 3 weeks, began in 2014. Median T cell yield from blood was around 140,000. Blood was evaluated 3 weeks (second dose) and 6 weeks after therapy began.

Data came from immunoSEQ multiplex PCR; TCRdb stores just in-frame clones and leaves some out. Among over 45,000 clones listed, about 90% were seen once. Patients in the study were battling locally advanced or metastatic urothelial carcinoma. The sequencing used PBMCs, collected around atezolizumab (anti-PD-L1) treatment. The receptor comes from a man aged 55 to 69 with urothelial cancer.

The CDR3, as DNA: TGTGCCAGCAGCTTATTAATCGGGAACACTGAAGCTTTCTTT. This translates into CASSLLIGNTEAFF. The chain recombines TRBV7-9 with TRBJ1-1; unclear D gene. The V and J ends lost 2 bases and 1 base respectively, with 8 bases between them. The germline gives CDR1 SEHNR, CDR2 FQNEAQ (reference sequence). This CDR3 is built from 14 residues.